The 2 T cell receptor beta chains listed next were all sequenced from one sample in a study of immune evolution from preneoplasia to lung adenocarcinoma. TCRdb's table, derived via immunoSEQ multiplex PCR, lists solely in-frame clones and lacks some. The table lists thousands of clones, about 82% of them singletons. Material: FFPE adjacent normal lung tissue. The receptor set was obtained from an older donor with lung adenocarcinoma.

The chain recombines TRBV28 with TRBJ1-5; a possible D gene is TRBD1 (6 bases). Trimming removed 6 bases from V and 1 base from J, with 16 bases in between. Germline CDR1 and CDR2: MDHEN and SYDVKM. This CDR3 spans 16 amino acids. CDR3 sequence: CASSPFGGTSNQPQHF. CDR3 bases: TGTGCCAGCAGCCCCTTTGGCGGGACAAGCAATCAGCCCCAGCATTTT.

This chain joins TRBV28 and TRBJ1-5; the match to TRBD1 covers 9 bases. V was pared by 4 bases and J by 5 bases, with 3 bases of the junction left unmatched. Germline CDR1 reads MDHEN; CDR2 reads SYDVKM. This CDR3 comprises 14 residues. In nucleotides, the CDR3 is TGTGCCAGCAGTTCGGACAGGGGACATCAGCCCCAGCATTTT. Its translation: CASSSDRGHQPQHF.